The clone carrying this TCR beta chain has just a few counts. What it recognizes is unknown. This research-autopsy study prospectively enrolled adult allogeneic hematopoietic cell transplant recipients with steroid-refractory graft-versus-host disease. The record originates from a study of tissue T cells after allogeneic stem cell transplantation. Findings and caveats of the study: This small cohort was clinically heterogeneous, and sampling depth was a limitation.

Germline assignment: CDR1 SGHRS and CDR2 YFSETQ. The CDR3 runs 14 residues. V dropped 2 bases and J dropped 3 bases, with 11 bases sitting between them. The repertoire was sequenced with immunoSEQ multiplex PCR; TCRdb's copy has only in-frame clones and lacks some. Of several thousand clones in the sample, roughly 70% were seen once. The chain couples TRBV5-1 to TRBJ1-2; tentatively, D is TRBD1 (6 bases). The receptor was isolated from a male patient at least 60 years old with steroid-refractory graft-versus-host disease after an allogeneic stem cell transplant. Some T cells may possibly be graft donor cells. Here the sequenced sample was left colon tissue, taken at autopsy. In nucleotides, the CDR3 is TGCGCCAGCAGCTTATCCGCAGGGGACTATGGCTACACCTTC. This gives the protein CASSLSAGDYGYTF.